The clone carrying this TCR beta chain was counted between two and nine times. This sample was taken from a study of beta chain features in type 1 diabetes. The authors reverse transcribed all of the isolated RNA, so sequencing captured expressed TCRB transcripts. Assay: immunoSEQ multiplex PCR; the TCRdb copy retains only in-frame clones and omits some. Of more than 85,000 clones in the sample, 30% to 40% are singletons; the top ten hold around 0.07%. The source material was stem cell memory CD4+ T cells from blood. The sequence derives from a woman between 18 and 29 years old in good health.

The CDR3, as DNA: TGTGCCAGCAGTGCAGAGGCGAACACTGAAGCTTTCTTT. Encoded protein: CASSAEANTEAFF. The chain is built from TRBV6-4 and TRBJ1-1, with D hard to call. Germline V gene data show CDR1 as MRHNA and CDR2 as SNTAGT. The CDR3 is 13 amino acids. Trimming left V 4 bases short and J 1 base short, with 7 bases between.